The next 17 T cell receptor beta chains were all read from a single sample in a study of response to subunit inactivated influenza vaccine. TCRdb called the RT-PCR reads again in MiXCR, with one record for every CDR3 protein. The sample consists of about 570,000 distinct CDR3 sequences, 10% to 15% of them appearing once. The sequencing here drew on PBMCs from blood, taken on the day of vaccination. These receptor sequences come from a man aged 50 to 59 who received an inactivated influenza vaccine.

In nucleotides, the CDR3 is TGTGCCAGCAGTTACCTGGCGGTCACCGGGGAGCTGTTTTTT. This gives the protein CASSYLAVTGELFF. This rearrangement joins TRBV27 to TRBJ2-2; D unresolved. Germline CDR1 MNHEY, CDR2 SMNVEV (reference sequence). Trimming left V 4 bases short and J 4 bases short, with 10 bases between. The CDR3 runs 14 residues.

V gene TRBV11-2 combines with J gene TRBJ2-1; 10 bases line up with TRBD1. This CDR3 spans 16 amino acids. V trimming: 5 bases; J trimming: 2 bases; junction bases outside the gene matches: 6. The germline gives CDR1 SGHAT, CDR2 FQNNGV. CDR3 region: CASSPHGTGAYNEQFF. CDR3 sequence (DNA): TGTGCCAGCAGCCCCCACGGGACAGGGGCCTACAATGAGCAGTTCTTC.

In this sample, this clonotype turned up a few times. This sequence joins TRBV12-3 or TRBV12-4 and TRBJ2-1; D unclear. V was pared by 8 bases and J by 5 bases, with 13 bases between. The CDR3 consists of 13 residues. The CDR3 coding sequence is TGTGCCAGCGCGGTCGAGTTCAACAATGAGCAGTTCTTC. Amino acids: CASAVEFNNEQFF.

In this sample, this clonotype turned up many times. V gene TRBV5-4 combines with J gene TRBJ2-3; D is uncertain. V was clipped by 4 bases and J by 6 bases, with 9 bases between them. This CDR3 contains 12 residues. Germline values: CDR1 SGHNT, CDR2 YYREEE (reference sequence). The CDR3 nucleotides read TGTGCCAGCAGCACGACCTGGGATACGCAGTATTTT. Its protein is CASSTTWDTQYF. The whole variable domain, filled in from reference TRBV5-4 and TRBJ2-3, reads ETGVTQSPTHLIKTRGQQVTLRCSSQSGHNTVSWYQQALGQGPQFIFQYYREEENGRGNFPPRFSGLQFPNYSSELNVNALELDDSALYLCASSTTWDTQYFGPGTRLTVL.

The sample holds many counts of this clonotype. The chain recombines TRBV4-3 with TRBJ2-7, with 7 bases identical to TRBD1. CDR1 and CDR2 (germline): LGHNA, YSLEER. The CDR3 length is 18 residues. The J segment lost 3 bases and the V segment lost 0 bases, leaving 14 bases of the junction unmatched. The CDR3 region is CASSQEWAPRDSHYEQYF. The CDR3 region has the DNA TGCGCCAGCAGCCAAGAGTGGGCTCCGAGGGACAGCCACTACGAGCAGTACTTC.

This clonotype was counted only a few times. The chain carries TRBV4-1 and TRBJ1-5; 8 nucleotides match TRBD1. The CDR3 covers 15 residues. Trimming cost V 6 bases and J 2 bases; bases outside gene matches: 6. Germline CDR1 reads MGHRA; CDR2 reads YSYEKL. CDR3 residues: CASRRTGNGNQPQHF. In DNA form, the CDR3 reads TGCGCCAGCAGACGGACAGGGAATGGCAATCAGCCCCAGCATTTT.

The sample holds many counts of this clonotype. The chain recombines TRBV7-9 with TRBJ2-7; D is possibly TRBD1 (5 bases). Trimming left V 6 bases short and J 2 bases short, with 17 bases between. CDR3 size: 15 residues. CDR1 is SEHNR, CDR2 FQNEAQ, per germline (reference sequence). The CDR3 DNA sequence: TGTGCCAGCAGTTCCCCCACAGGTCCCGCCTACGAGCAGTACTTC. Its translation is CASSSPTGPAYEQYF. Using reference TRBV7-9 and TRBJ2-7 for the parts outside the CDR3, the full variable domain is DTGVSQNPRHKITKRGQNVTFRCDPISEHNRLYWYRQTLGQGPEFLTYFQNEAQLEKSRLLSDRFSAERPKGSFSTLEIQRTEQGDSAMYLCASSSPTGPAYEQYFGPGTRLTVT.

This chain uses TRBV20-1 with TRBJ2-1; D assignment may be TRBD1 or TRBD2 (5 bases each). Germline lookup yields CDR1 DFQATT and CDR2 SNEGSKA (reference sequence). Trimming took 3 bases from V and 5 from J, leaving 14 bases between them. The CDR3 has 14 amino acids. The CDR3 coding sequence is TGCAGTGCTAGCCCCGGGGCAGGAGACAATGAGCAGTTCTTC. Its protein product is CSASPGAGDNEQFF.

This clonotype was observed at least ten times. V and J are TRBV12-3 or TRBV12-4 and TRBJ2-1, with D unclear. The CDR3 is 14 residues long. The V end was cut by 4 bases, the J end by 5 bases, with 12 bases between. CDR3 DNA: TGTGCCAGCAGTTCCCGACCTCCCCACAATGAGCAGTTCTTC. Translating gives CASSSRPPHNEQFF.

CDR3 DNA sequence: TGTGCCAGCAGTCCTTGGGACAGGGGGCTAGCAGATACGCAGTATTTT. It is translated as CASSPWDRGLADTQYF. The chain links TRBV27 to TRBJ2-3; 12 bases align to TRBD1. CDR1 and CDR2 (germline): MNHEY, SMNVEV (reference sequence). V shed 5 bases, J shed 4 bases, and the junction held 7 bases outside the gene matches. The length of the CDR3 is 16 residues.

This clonotype appeared many times. The chain uses TRBV7-9 and TRBJ2-2; D gene ambiguous. In germline, CDR1 is SEHNR, CDR2 FQNEAQ (reference sequence). V was clipped by 4 bases and J by 1 base, with 4 bases between them. The CDR3 totals 13 residues. The CDR3 DNA sequence: TGTGCCAGCAGCTCCCTGAACACCGGGGAGCTGTTTTTT. Its translation is CASSSLNTGELFF.

V usage is TRBV5-1 and J usage is TRBJ2-3; either TRBD1 or TRBD2 may fit D (5 bases each). V was cut by 4 bases and J by 2 bases, with 11 bases left in between. CDR1 SGHRS and CDR2 YFSETQ come from the germline V gene. This CDR3 is built from 14 residues. As DNA, the CDR3 is TGCGCCAGCAGCCTTCAGGGACCCACAGATACGCAGTATTTT. Translated, it gives CASSLQGPTDTQYF.

The J gene is TRBJ2-7, the V gene TRBV9; TRBD2 might be the D (8 bases). Germline V gene data show CDR1 as SGDLS and CDR2 as YYNGEE. The CDR3 sequence is 16 residues long. Trimming cost V 4 bases and J 6 bases, with 23 bases left between them. The CDR3 region is CASSPRGRAGEGEQYF. The CDR3 region has the DNA TGTGCCAGCAGCCCGAGGGGGCGAGCGGGGGAGGGCGAGCAGTACTTC.

This clonotype came up a few times. For the CDR3, the DNA is TGCAGCGTGCACGGCCGGGGTAGCGGGAATGTGTATGAGCAGTTCTTC. This sequence encodes CSVHGRGSGNVYEQFF. This rearrangement joins TRBV29-1 to TRBJ2-1; 8 bases are a match to TRBD2. The germline CDR1 and CDR2 sequences are SQVTM and ANQGSEA. The CDR3 totals 16 residues. With 6 bases clipped from V and 8 bases from J, the junction kept 18 bases outside the gene matches.

The chain is built from TRBV18 and TRBJ2-5; the match to TRBD2 covers 11 bases. After removal of 2 bases from V and 4 bases from J, the junction contained 6 bases not matched to a gene. The CDR3 totals 16 residues. Germline assignment: CDR1 KGHSH and CDR2 LQKENI. This CDR3 is CASSPSLAGVLETQYF. The DNA for the CDR3 is TGTGCCAGCTCACCATCACTAGCGGGAGTTTTAGAGACCCAGTACTTC.

Only a few counts were recorded for this clonotype. The chain carries TRBV29-1 and TRBJ2-3; possible D gene TRBD1, 6 bases. The CDR3 sequence is 14 residues long. V lost 3 bases, J lost 1 base, and 11 bases lay in between. The V gene's germline CDR1 is SQVTM and CDR2 ANQGSEA. The CDR3 DNA reads as TGCAGCGTTGAGTGGGGGCTTCGCACAGATACGCAGTATTTT. Protein: CSVEWGLRTDTQYF.

A word on this clonotype: One end of the junction is discordant with germline, which a read error may explain. The V gene is TRBV15, the J gene TRBJ1-5, with D unclear. There are 17 residues in the CDR3. In germline, CDR1 is LNHNV, CDR2 YYDKDF (reference sequence). Here the CDR3 DNA reads TGTGCCACCAGCAGAGATATACGGATTTATAGCAATCATCCCCAGCATTTT. It specifies CATSRDIRIYSNHPQHF.